Listed below are T cell receptor beta chains from one sample, sequenced in a study of OX40 agonist ivuxolimab in advanced cancers. Profiling relied on immunoSEQ multiplex PCR, and the TCRdb table lists in-frame clones only, not all of them. The sample yields over 85,000 clones, around 88% seen once. Source: CD4+ or CD8+ T cells sorted from blood, taken in a trial of the OX40 agonist ivuxolimab. Every receptor here comes from an adult with an advanced solid tumor such as melanoma, head and neck, liver or kidney cancer. CDR3s include the opening cysteine and the closing phenylalanine or tryptophan. The D gene is left open where the match is weak. Clone size appears in some rows only: once, few, many, or a class for an expanded clone.

TRBD1,TRBV7-2,TRBJ1-2,-,CASSHRDRIGYTF,TGTGCCAGCAGCCACCGGGACAGGATCGGCTACACCTTC
TRBD1,TRBV29-1,TRBJ1-5,-,CSVITGGADNQPQHF,TGCAGCGTCATTACAGGGGGGGCGGACAATCAGCCCCAGCATTTT
-,TRBV27,TRBJ2-2,-,CASTIRADGTGELFF,TGTGCCAGCACCATTCGAGCGGACGGAACCGGGGAGCTGTTTTTT
-,TRBV19,TRBJ1-4,-,CASIGQPGVNEKLFF,TGTGCCAGTATAGGCCAGCCGGGGGTTAATGAAAAACTGTTTTTT
-,TRBV18,TRBJ1-5,-,CASSPGDQPQHF,TGTGCCAGCTCACCAGGGGATCAGCCCCAGCATTTT
-,TRBV10-3,TRBJ2-1,-,CAITGDTQSSYNEQFF,TGTGCCATCACCGGGGACACCCAGAGCTCCTACAATGAGCAGTTCTTC
-,TRBV7-2,TRBJ2-7,-,CASSSPGHGLYEQYF,TGTGCCAGCAGTTCCCCGGGACATGGGCTTTACGAGCAGTACTTC
-,TRBV29-1,TRBJ1-1,-,CSVDQGSAEAFF,TGCAGCGTTGATCAAGGTAGCGCTGAAGCTTTCTTT
-,TRBV6-6,TRBJ2-7,few,CASTLQSGGSSYEQYF,TGTGCCAGCACCTTACAGAGCGGCGGAAGCTCCTACGAGCAGTACTTC
-,TRBV12-5,TRBJ1-2,-,CASGAGTSYGYTF,TGTGCTAGTGGAGCCGGGACAAGCTATGGCTACACCTTC
TRBD1,TRBV10-2,TRBJ2-1,-,CASSRGPSSYNEQFF,TGCGCCAGCTCGAGGGGGCCGAGCTCCTACAATGAGCAGTTCTTC
-,TRBV18,TRBJ2-2,-,CASSSRVTTGELFF,TGTGCCAGCTCGTCCCGGGTCACCACCGGGGAGCTGTTTTTT
-,TRBV21-1,TRBJ1-3,-,CASSKGYLSGNTIYF,TGTGCCAGCAGCAAAGGTTACCTCTCTGGAAACACCATATATTTT
-,TRBV5-1,TRBJ1-2,-,CASSVEFYGYTF,TGCGCCAGCAGCGTCGAGTTCTATGGCTACACCTTC
-,TRBV7-8,TRBJ1-1,-,CASSLAQGGVNTEAFF,TGTGCCAGCAGCTTAGCGCAGGGAGGCGTGAACACTGAAGCTTTCTTT
-,TRBV27,TRBJ2-1,-,CASSLYPSASYNEQFF,TGTGCCAGCAGTTTATACCCTAGTGCGTCCTACAATGAGCAGTTCTTC
-,TRBV5-6,TRBJ2-7,-,CASSRMAYEQYF,TGTGCCAGCAGTCGGATGGCCTACGAGCAGTACTTC
-,TRBV7-3,TRBJ2-3,-,CASSSGGDTQYF,TGTGCCAGCAGTTCGGGCGGGGATACGCAGTATTTT
TRBD1,TRBV13,TRBJ2-2,-,CASSYISKSTGGTGELFF,TGTGCCAGCAGCTATATAAGCAAGTCGACAGGGGGCACCGGGGAGCTGTTTTTT
-,TRBV6-5,TRBJ1-3,-,CASSYSTTPGAIYF,TGTGCCAGCAGTTACTCGACGACACCGGGAGCCATATATTTT
TRBD1,TRBV14,TRBJ2-7,-,CASSYRTGLYEQYF,TGTGCCAGCAGCTATAGGACAGGGCTTTACGAGCAGTACTTC
-,TRBV21-1,TRBJ2-7,-,CASSDVAHPKRGQYF,TGTGCCAGCAGCGACGTTGCCCACCCCAAAAGGGGGCAGTACTTC
-,TRBV6-5,TRBJ1-1,-,CASSSGGLNTEAFF,TGTGCCAGCAGTTCCGGGGGACTGAACACTGAAGCTTTCTTT
TRBD2,TRBV29-1,TRBJ2-1,-,CSVTGGDEQFF,TGCAGCGTTACCGGGGGGGATGAGCAGTTCTTC
-,TRBV5-6,TRBJ1-3,-,CASSGGPSGNTIYF,TGTGCCAGCAGCGGGGGGCCCTCTGGAAACACCATATATTTT
-,TRBV19,TRBJ1-1,few,CASGQLKGEAFF,TGTGCCAGTGGACAGTTGAAAGGAGAAGCTTTCTTT
TRBD2,TRBV9,TRBJ2-1,-,CASSPSAGGPFNEQFF,TGTGCCAGCAGCCCCTCAGCGGGGGGGCCCTTCAATGAGCAGTTCTTC
-,TRBV14,TRBJ2-7,few,CASSREAGHEQYF,TGTGCCAGCAGCCGCGAGGCGGGGCACGAGCAGTACTTC
-,TRBV7-6,TRBJ2-7,-,CASTSEAGDGEQYF,TGTGCCAGCACCTCTGAGGCCGGGGATGGCGAGCAGTACTTC
TRBD1,TRBV7-8,TRBJ1-1,-,CASSPKSGQGLTEAFF,TGTGCCAGCAGCCCGAAATCGGGACAGGGCCTGACTGAAGCTTTCTTT
-,TRBV2,TRBJ2-5,once,CASSEVGQETQYF,TGTGCCAGCAGTGAAGTGGGTCAAGAGACCCAGTACTTC
-,TRBV5-1,TRBJ1-3,-,CASSLDVSGNTIYF,TGCGCCAGCAGCTTGGACGTCTCTGGAAACACCATATATTTT
-,TRBV6-6,TRBJ1-5,-,CATRGVQENQPQHF,TGTGCCACCAGGGGTGTACAGGAAAATCAGCCCCAGCATTTT
-,TRBV2,TRBJ1-4,-,CASKGLNEKLFF,TGTGCCAGCAAAGGTTTAAATGAAAAACTGTTTTTT
-,TRBV2,TRBJ2-5,-,CASTNSGGVETQYF,TGTGCCAGCACTAATTCCGGGGGCGTAGAGACCCAGTACTTC
-,TRBV2,TRBJ2-3,-,CAVQGSTDTQYF,TGTGCCGTACAGGGTAGCACAGATACGCAGTATTTT
-,TRBV5-4,TRBJ2-7,-,CASSQVLGQQYEQYF,TGTGCCAGCAGCCAAGTCTTAGGACAACAATACGAGCAGTACTTC
TRBD1,TRBV9,TRBJ2-5,-,CASSTTGTGEETQYF,TGTGCCAGCAGCACTACAGGGACAGGGGAAGAGACCCAGTACTTC
-,TRBV19,TRBJ1-4,few,CASRTTNEKLFF,TGTGCCAGTAGGACAACTAATGAAAAACTGTTTTTT
-,TRBV7-2,TRBJ2-7,-,CASSLAAYEQYF,TGTGCCAGCAGCTTAGCCGCCTACGAGCAGTACTTC
-,TRBV18,TRBJ1-1,few,CASSVDFMNTEAFF,TGTGCCAGCTCGGTGGACTTTATGAACACTGAAGCTTTCTTT
-,TRBV19,TRBJ1-5,once,CASSIQDNQHF,TGTGCCAGTAGTATACAGGATAACCAGCATTTT
TRBD1,TRBV5-1,TRBJ1-1,-,CASSLEGGSEAFF,TGCGCCAGCAGCTTGGAAGGGGGCTCTGAAGCTTTCTTT